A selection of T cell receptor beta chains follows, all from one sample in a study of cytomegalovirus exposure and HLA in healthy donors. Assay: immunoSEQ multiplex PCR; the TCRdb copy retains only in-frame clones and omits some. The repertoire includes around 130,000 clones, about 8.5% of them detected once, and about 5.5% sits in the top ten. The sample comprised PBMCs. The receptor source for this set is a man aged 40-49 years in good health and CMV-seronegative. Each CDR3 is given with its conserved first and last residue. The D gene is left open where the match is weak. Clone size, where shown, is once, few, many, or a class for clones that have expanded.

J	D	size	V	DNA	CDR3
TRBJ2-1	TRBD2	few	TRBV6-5	TGTGTAATAGCGGGGGGGGATGAGCAGTTCTTC	CVIAGGDEQFF
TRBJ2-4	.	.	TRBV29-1	TGCAGCGTTGAAGGCAGGGGATTGAACATTCAGTACTTC	CSVEGRGLNIQYF
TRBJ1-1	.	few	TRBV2	TGTGCCAGCAGTGAGCATGTTAGGGGGACTGAAGCTTTCTTT	CASSEHVRGTEAFF
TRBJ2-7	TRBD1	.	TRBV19	TGTGCCAGTCAACCAAAGGACAGGGGCCCCTACGAGCAGTACTTC	CASQPKDRGPYEQYF
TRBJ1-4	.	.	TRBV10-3	TGTGCCATCAGGACAGATAAGGATGAAAAACTGTTTTTT	CAIRTDKDEKLFF
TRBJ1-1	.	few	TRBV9	TGTGCCAGCAGCGTGTATGGACAAAGGCACACTGAAGCTTTCTTT	CASSVYGQRHTEAFF
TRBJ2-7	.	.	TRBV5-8	TGTGCCAGCAGCTTGGGAGACACAGATTACGAGCAGTACTTC	CASSLGDTDYEQYF
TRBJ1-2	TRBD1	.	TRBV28	TGTGCCAGCAGTTTCGGGGGGGACAGGGTCGACTATGGCTACACCTTC	CASSFGGDRVDYGYTF
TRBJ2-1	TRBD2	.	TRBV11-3	TGTGCCAGCAGCCTGGGACTAGCGGCCTACAATGAGCAGTTCTTC	CASSLGLAAYNEQFF
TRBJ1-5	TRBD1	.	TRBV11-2	TGTGCCAGCAGCGAACAGGGGGGACATCAGCCCCAGCATTTT	CASSEQGGHQPQHF
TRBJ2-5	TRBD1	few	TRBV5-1	TGCGCCAGCAGCCCTGGGACAGTTAAACAAGAGACCCAGTACTTC	CASSPGTVKQETQYF
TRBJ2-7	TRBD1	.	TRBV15	TGTGCCACCACCCGCACAGGGGCCCACGAGCAGTACTTC	CATTRTGAHEQYF
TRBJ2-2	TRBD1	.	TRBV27	TGTGCCAGCAGGGCCCTTGAGGGGGCCACCGGGGAGCTGTTTTTT	CASRALEGATGELFF
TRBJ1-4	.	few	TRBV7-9	TGTGCCAGCAGACCGGTGTCAGAAAAACTGTTTTTT	CASRPVSEKLFF
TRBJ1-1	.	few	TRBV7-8	TGTGCCAGCAGCTTAGTTAATTTTGACACTGAAGCTTTCTTT	CASSLVNFDTEAFF
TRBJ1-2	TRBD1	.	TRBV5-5	TGTGCCAGCAGCTTGTCAGGGGGCTATGGCTACACCTTC	CASSLSGGYGYTF
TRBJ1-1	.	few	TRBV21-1	TGTGCCAGCAGCAAAGGGACAAGGATACTATCCACTGAAGCTTTCTTT	CASSKGTRILSTEAFF
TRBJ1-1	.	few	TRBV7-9	TGTGCCAGCAGCCCCCTGGACACGGGGAACACTGAAGCTTTCTTT	CASSPLDTGNTEAFF
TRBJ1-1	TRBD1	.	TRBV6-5	TGTGCCAGCTCGCGGGGACAGCCGAACACTGAAGCTTTCTTT	CASSRGQPNTEAFF
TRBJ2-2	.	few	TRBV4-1	TGCGCCAGCAGCCAAGACGGGCAGGGCCGAGCCGGGGAGCTGTTTTTT	CASSQDGQGRAGELFF
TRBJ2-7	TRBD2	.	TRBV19	TGTGCCACCAGGACTAGCGGGGTCTCCTACGAGCAGTACTTC	CATRTSGVSYEQYF